Sequencing of this T cell receptor beta chain was carried out in a study of PD-1 blockade in classical Hodgkin lymphoma. General study findings and limits: CD4+ TCR diversity, unlike CD8+, rose significantly by C4D1. A reduction in baseline TCR diversity was reportedly seen in newly diagnosed patients relative to healthy donors.

Comments on this clone: Its antigen is unknown.

The data were produced by immunoSEQ multiplex PCR, yet TCRdb's version contains in-frame clones alone and is incomplete. The sample records 20,000 or so clones, about 84% being singletons. Time point specified: cycle 4 day 1 (C4D1), after 5 to 7 weeks of nivolumab. Every patient was affected by relapse after autologous stem cell transplantation, while exposure to brentuximab vedotin was not uniform. Responses achieved at best were complete response, partial response or progressive disease. Germline CDR1 SEHNR, CDR2 FQNEAQ (reference sequence). The CDR3 is made up of 14 amino acids. V was pared by 4 bases and J by 5 bases, with 14 bases between.

The clonotype comes from a human donor with classical Hodgkin lymphoma. The sequenced sample was peripheral blood mononuclear cells (PBMCs), obtained before the fourth cycle of nivolumab. V is TRBV7-9 and J is TRBJ2-5; D is possibly TRBD1 or TRBD2 (6 bases each). CDR3 nucleotide sequence: TGTGCCAGCAGCTCAGGACAGAGCGGGGAGACCCAGTACTTC. Amino acid sequence: CASSSGQSGETQYF.